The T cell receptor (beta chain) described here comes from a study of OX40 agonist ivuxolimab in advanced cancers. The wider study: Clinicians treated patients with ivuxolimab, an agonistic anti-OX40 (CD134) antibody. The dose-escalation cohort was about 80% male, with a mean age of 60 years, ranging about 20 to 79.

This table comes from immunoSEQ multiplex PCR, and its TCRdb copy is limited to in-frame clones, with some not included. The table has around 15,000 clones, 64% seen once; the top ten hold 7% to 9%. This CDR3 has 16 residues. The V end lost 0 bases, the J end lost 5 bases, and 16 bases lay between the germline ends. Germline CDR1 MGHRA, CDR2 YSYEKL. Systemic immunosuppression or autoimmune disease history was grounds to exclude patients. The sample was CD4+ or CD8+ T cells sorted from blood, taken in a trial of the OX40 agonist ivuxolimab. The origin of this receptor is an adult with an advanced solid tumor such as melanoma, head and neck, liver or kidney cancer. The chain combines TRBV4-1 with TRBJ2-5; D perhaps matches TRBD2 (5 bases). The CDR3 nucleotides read TGCGCCAGCAGCCAAGATCATCATAATCCGGGGGAGACCCAGTACTTC. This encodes CASSQDHHNPGETQYF.